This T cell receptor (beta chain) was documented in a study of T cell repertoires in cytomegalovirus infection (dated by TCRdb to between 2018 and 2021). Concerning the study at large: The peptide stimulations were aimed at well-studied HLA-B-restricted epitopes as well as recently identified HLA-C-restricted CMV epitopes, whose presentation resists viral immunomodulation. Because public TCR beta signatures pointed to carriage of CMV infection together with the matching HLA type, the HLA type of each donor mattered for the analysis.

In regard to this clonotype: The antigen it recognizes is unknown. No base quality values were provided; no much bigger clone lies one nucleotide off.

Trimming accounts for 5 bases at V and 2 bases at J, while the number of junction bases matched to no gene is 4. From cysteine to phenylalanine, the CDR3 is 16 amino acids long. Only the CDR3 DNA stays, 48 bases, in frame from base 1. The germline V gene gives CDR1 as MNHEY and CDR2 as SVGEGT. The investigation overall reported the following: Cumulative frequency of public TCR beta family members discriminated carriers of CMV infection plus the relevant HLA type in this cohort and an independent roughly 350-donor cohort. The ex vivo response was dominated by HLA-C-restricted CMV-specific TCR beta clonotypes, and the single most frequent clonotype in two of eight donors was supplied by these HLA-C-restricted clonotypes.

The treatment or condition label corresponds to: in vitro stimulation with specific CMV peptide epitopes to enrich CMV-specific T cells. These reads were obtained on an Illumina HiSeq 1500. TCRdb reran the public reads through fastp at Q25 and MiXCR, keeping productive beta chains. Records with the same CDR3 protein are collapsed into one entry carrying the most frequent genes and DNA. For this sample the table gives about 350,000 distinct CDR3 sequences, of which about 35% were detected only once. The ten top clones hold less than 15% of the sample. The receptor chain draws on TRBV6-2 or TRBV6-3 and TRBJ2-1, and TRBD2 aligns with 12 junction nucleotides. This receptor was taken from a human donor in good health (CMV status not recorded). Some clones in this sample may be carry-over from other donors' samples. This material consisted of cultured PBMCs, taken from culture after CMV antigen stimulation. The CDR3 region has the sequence CASSPLAGGPYNEQFF. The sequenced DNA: TGTGCCAGCAGTCCACTAGCGGGAGGCCCCTACAATGAGCAGTTCTTC.